The present T cell receptor beta chain was sequenced within a study of shared clonotypes between healthy human individuals. Study results and limitations: On the whole, naive subsets had larger estimated richness than memory subsets had. At large depth, rarefaction still showed sorted-subset sequencing to be incomplete. Sample collection involved blood only; tissue repertoires are likely different.

In the original workflow: Junction-only sequences produced by ImmunoSEQ had no quality scores, so filtering differed. TCRdb keeps only in-frame clones here, not all; method: immunoSEQ multiplex PCR. D and trimming were read from the DNA, whereas the V and J calls and clone size are those reported in that table. The sample lists approximately 1.5 million clones; 97% to 99% were seen once. The germline CDR1 and CDR2 sequences are MRHNA and SNTAGT. V lost 6 bases and J lost 3, with 15 bases in between. This CDR3 contains 16 residues. About this clone itself: Its antigen is not known.

V and J are TRBV6-4 and TRBJ2-6, with TRBD1 as a possible D gene (6 bases). The source material was naive CD4+ T cells sorted from blood. Subset of the sample: CD45RA+ positively selected. This TCR was sampled from a man aged 25 to 40 in good health. For the CDR3, the DNA is TGTGCCAGCAGCCCGAACAGGGCCCTTGGGGCCAACGTCCTGACTTTC. This encodes CASSPNRALGANVLTF.